Shown below are 10 T cell receptor beta chains from a single sample sequenced in a study of vaccination effects on CD4 cells after COVID-19. Antigen-specific CD4+ T cells were first expanded with viral peptide pools by the ViraFEST assay and only then sequenced. Having been cultured for under twelve days, the cells underwent CD4+ T cell isolation. Neither prior SARS-CoV-2 infection nor positive nucleocapsid antibodies were present in the vaccine recipients. What these receptors recognize is not known. Libraries were prepared by immunoSEQ multiplex PCR; TCRdb keeps only in-frame clonotypes and omits some of them. The sample yields about 73,000 clones, roughly 74% seen once. Sequencing used CD4+ T cells from PBMCs cultured with HCoV-NL63 spike peptides, obtained before COVID-19 vaccination. All receptors derive from a human donor who received a COVID-19 vaccine.

About this clone: Other DNA sequences within the sample encode an identical CDR3. The gene calls are TRBV7-3 and TRBJ2-1; perhaps TRBD1 as D (6 bases). CDR1 and CDR2 from the germline V gene are SGHTA and FQGTGA. This CDR3 is built from 14 residues. With 3 bases removed from V and 2 bases from J, the gap between germline ends came to 8 bases. CDR3 bases: TGTGCCAGCAGCTTGACAGGAACCTACAATGAGCAGTTCTTC. Encoded protein: CASSLTGTYNEQFF. Full variable domain (rest looked up from reference TRBV7-3 and TRBJ2-1): GAGVSQTPSNKVTEKGKYVELRCDPISGHTALYWYRQSLGQGPEFLIYFQGTGAADDSGLPNDRFFAVRPEGSVSTLKIQRTERGDSAVYLCASSLTGTYNEQFFGPGTRLTVL.

The CDR3 is CASSLLSTTGRVFGYTF. CDR3 in DNA: TGTGCCAGCAGTTTACTGTCCACGACAGGCCGGGTATTCGGCTACACCTTC. The chain uses TRBV28 and TRBJ1-2, with D maybe TRBD1 (6 bases). The V end lost 2 bases, the J end lost 8 bases, and 24 bases lay between the germline ends. Germline CDR1 and CDR2: MDHEN and SYDVKM. The CDR3 runs 17 residues.

V and J are TRBV19 and TRBJ2-2; D is ambiguous. Looked up from germline, CDR1 is LNHDA and CDR2 is SQIVND (reference sequence). V was clipped by 4 bases and J by 5 bases, with 11 bases between them. The CDR3 consists of 14 residues. CDR3 coding DNA: TGTGCCAGTAGTAGCCAGCCAAAGACCGGGGAGCTGTTTTTT. The encoded protein is CASSSQPKTGELFF.

This clone came up once. The chain combines TRBV18 with TRBJ1-2; D is ambiguous. Germline V lookup: CDR1 KGHSH, CDR2 LQKENI. V dropped 5 bases and J dropped 5 bases, with 9 bases sitting between them. The CDR3 runs to 12 residues. CDR3 amino acids: CASSREGYGYTF. CDR3 DNA sequence: TGTGCCAGCTCAAGGGAAGGTTATGGCTACACCTTC.

V is TRBV19 and J is TRBJ1-1; no definite D call. The CDR3 contains 15 residues. Looked up from germline, CDR1 is LNHDA and CDR2 is SQIVND (reference sequence). Between the trimmed V and J ends, which lost 5 bases and 4 bases, there was a span of 17 bases. The CDR3 sequence: CASSPMTGPGTEAFF. The CDR3 DNA follows: TGTGCCAGTAGTCCGATGACGGGCCCGGGCACTGAAGCTTTCTTT.

This chain connects TRBV19 to TRBJ1-5, with TRBD1 matching 7 bases. Germline V gives CDR1 LNHDA, CDR2 SQIVND (reference sequence). This CDR3 has 15 amino acids. V lost 2 bases to trimming and J lost 5 bases; unmatched junction nucleotides: 6. Here the CDR3 reads CASSITGQGDQPQHF. CDR3 nucleotides: TGTGCCAGTAGTATAACCGGGCAGGGGGATCAGCCCCAGCATTTT.

This clone was found a few times. V and J are TRBV18 and TRBJ1-3; perhaps TRBD1 as D (5 bases). Germline values: CDR1 KGHSH, CDR2 LQKENI. V lost 6 bases and J 0 bases, leaving 9 bases between the germline ends. The CDR3 is made up of 14 amino acids. The CDR3 reads CASSEGISGNTIYF. The CDR3 DNA reads as TGTGCCAGCTCGGAGGGGATCTCTGGAAACACCATATATTTT.

The V call is TRBV5-8, the J call TRBJ2-5; D gene uncertain. The CDR3 extends over 14 amino acids. The germline V gene has CDR1 SGHTS and CDR2 YDEGEE. The V end was cut by 2 bases, the J end by 1 base, with 9 bases between. CDR3 sequence: CASSFGHSQETQYF. CDR3 in DNA: TGTGCCAGCAGCTTCGGTCACAGCCAAGAGACCCAGTACTTC. Filled out from reference TRBV5-8 and TRBJ2-5, the complete variable domain reads EAGVTQSPTHLIKTRGQQATLRCSPISGHTSVYWYQQALGLGLQFLLWYDEGEERNRGNFPPRFSGRQFPNYSSELNVNALELEDSALYLCASSFGHSQETQYFGPGTRLLVL.

Note on this clone: This sample includes further DNA sequences coding for the same CDR3. This sequence joins TRBV2 and TRBJ2-3; TRBD2 matches at 11 bases. V lost 3 bases, J lost 1 base, and 9 bases stayed unmatched. CDR1 is SNHLY, CDR2 FYNNEI, per germline. This CDR3 has 18 residues. In DNA, the CDR3 is TGTGCCAGCAGTGACGGGCTAGCGGGGGGCCGTGGCACAGATACGCAGTATTTT. This translates into CASSDGLAGGRGTDTQYF.

This rearrangement joins TRBV7-6 to TRBJ1-2; weak D call: TRBD1 (6 bases). In germline, CDR1 is SGHVS, CDR2 FNYEAQ. This CDR3 spans 15 amino acids. The ends were cut back, 5 bases at V and 8 bases at J, with 21 bases in the middle. The CDR3 spells CASSGYKDLRGGYTF. Written as DNA, the CDR3 is TGTGCCAGCAGCGGGTACAAGGACCTCAGGGGCGGCTACACCTTC.